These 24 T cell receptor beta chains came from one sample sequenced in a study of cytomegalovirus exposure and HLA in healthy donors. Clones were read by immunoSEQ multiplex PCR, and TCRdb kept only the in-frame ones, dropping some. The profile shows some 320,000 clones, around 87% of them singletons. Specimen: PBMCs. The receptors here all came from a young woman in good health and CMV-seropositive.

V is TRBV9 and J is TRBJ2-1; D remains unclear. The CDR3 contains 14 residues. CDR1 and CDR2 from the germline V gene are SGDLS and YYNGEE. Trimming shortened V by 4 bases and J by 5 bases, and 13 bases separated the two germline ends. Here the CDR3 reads CASSSRSRNNEQFF. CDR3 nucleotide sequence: TGTGCCAGCAGCTCCCGGTCCCGGAACAATGAGCAGTTCTTC.

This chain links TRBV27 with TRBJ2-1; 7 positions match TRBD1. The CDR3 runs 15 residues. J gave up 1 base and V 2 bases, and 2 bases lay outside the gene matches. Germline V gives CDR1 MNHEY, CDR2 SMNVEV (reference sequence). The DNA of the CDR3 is TGTGCCAGCAGTTTAGACAGGGCATCCTACAATGAGCAGTTCTTC. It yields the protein CASSLDRASYNEQFF.

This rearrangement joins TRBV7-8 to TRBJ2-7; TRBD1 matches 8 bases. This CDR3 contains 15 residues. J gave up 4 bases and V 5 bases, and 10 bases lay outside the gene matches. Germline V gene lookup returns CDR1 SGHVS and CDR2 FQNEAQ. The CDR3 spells CASSHPGGLFYEQYF. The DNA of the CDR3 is TGTGCCAGCAGCCATCCAGGGGGCCTATTTTACGAGCAGTACTTC.

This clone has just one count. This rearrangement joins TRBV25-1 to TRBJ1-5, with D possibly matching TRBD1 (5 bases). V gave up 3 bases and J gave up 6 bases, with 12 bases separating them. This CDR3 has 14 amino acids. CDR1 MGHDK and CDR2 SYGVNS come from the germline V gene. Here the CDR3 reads CASSDIGAGQPQHF. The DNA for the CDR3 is TGTGCCAGCAGTGATATTGGGGCCGGTCAGCCCCAGCATTTT.

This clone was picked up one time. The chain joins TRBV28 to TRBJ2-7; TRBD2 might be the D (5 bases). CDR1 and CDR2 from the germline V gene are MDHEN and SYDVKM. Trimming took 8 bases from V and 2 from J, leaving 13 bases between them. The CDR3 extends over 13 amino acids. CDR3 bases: TGTGCCAGCTCCTCAGAGGGTACCTACGAGCAGTACTTC. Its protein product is CASSSEGTYEQYF.

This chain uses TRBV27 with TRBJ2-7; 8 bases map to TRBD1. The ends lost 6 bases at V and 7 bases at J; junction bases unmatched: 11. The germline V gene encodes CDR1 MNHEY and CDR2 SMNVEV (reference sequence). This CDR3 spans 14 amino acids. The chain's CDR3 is CASRRGGTGGEQYF. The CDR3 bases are TGTGCCAGCAGACGTGGGGGGACAGGTGGGGAGCAGTACTTC.

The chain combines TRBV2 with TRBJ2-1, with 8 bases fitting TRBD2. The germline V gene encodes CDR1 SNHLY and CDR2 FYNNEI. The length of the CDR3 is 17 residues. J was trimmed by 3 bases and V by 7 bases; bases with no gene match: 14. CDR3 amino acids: CASTETELAVIYNEQFF. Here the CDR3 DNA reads TGTGCCAGCACCGAAACAGAACTAGCGGTCATCTACAATGAGCAGTTCTTC.

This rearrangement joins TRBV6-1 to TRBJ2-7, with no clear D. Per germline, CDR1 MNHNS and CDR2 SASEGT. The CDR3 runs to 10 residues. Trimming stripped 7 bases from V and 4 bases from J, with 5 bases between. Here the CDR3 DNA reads TGTGCCAGCAAATTTTACGAGCAGTACTTC. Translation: CASKFYEQYF.

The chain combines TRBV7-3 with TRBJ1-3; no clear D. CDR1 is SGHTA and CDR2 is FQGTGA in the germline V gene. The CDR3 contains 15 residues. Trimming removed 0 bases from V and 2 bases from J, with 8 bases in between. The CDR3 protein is CASSLTGGTGNTIYF. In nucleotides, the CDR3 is TGTGCCAGCAGCTTAACGGGCGGTACTGGAAACACCATATATTTT. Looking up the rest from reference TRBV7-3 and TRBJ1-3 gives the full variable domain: GAGVSQTPSNKVTEKGKYVELRCDPISGHTALYWYRQSLGQGPEFLIYFQGTGAADDSGLPNDRFFAVRPEGSVSTLKIQRTERGDSAVYLCASSLTGGTGNTIYFGEGSWLTVV.

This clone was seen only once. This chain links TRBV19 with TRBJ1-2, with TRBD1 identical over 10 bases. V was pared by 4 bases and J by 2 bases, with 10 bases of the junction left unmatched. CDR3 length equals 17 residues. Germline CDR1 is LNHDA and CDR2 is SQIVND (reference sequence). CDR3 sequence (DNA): TGTGCCAGTAGTACGCGGGACAGGGGCCCGAAGAACTATGGCTACACCTTC. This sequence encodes CASSTRDRGPKNYGYTF.

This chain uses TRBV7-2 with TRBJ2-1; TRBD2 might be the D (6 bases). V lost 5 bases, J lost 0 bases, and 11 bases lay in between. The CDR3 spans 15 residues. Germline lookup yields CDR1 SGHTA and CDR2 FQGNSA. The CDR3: CASSHSGSSYNEQFF. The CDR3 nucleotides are TGTGCCAGCAGCCATAGCGGAAGCTCCTACAATGAGCAGTTCTTC.

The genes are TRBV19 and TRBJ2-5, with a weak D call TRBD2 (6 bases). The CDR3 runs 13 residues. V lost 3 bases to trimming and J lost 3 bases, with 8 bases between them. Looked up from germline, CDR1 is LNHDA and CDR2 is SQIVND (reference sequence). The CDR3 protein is CASSIRGKETQYF. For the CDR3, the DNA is TGTGCCAGTAGTATTCGGGGGAAAGAGACCCAGTACTTC.

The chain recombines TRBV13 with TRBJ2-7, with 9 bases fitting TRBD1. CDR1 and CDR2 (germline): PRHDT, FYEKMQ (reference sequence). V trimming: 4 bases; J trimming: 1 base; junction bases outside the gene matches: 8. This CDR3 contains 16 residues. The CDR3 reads CASSSRTGVVSYEQYF. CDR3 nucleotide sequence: TGTGCCAGCAGCTCGAGGACAGGGGTGGTTTCCTACGAGCAGTACTTC.

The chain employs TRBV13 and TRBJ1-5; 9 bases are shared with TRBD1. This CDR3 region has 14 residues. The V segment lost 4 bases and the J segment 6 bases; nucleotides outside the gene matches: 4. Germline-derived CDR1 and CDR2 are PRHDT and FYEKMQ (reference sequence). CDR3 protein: CASSSGQGRQPQHF. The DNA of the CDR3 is TGTGCCAGCAGCTCAGGACAGGGGCGTCAGCCCCAGCATTTT.

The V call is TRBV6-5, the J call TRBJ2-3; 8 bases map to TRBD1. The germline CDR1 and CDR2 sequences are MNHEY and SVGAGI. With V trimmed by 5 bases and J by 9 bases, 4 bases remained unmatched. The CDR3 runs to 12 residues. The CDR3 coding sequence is TGTGCCAGCAGTAGACAGGGGAGGACGCAGTATTTT. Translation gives CASSRQGRTQYF.

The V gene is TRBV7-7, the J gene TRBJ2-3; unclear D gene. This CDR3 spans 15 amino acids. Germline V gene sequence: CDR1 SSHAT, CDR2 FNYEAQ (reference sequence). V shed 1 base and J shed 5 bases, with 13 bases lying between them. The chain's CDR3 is CASSLDGRPLDTQYF. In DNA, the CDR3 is TGTGCCAGCAGCTTAGATGGCAGGCCCCTAGATACGCAGTATTTT.

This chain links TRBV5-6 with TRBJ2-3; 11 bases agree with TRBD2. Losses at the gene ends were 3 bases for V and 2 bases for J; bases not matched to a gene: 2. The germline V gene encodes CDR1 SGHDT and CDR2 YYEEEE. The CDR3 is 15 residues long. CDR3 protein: CASSSGLAVTDTQYF. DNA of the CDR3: TGTGCCAGCAGCTCGGGACTAGCGGTCACAGATACGCAGTATTTT.

The CDR3 region has the DNA TGTGCCAGCACCATCGGGACAGGGAGTGGTCAGCCCCAGCATTTT. This encodes CASTIGTGSGQPQHF. The chain employs TRBV2 and TRBJ1-5, with TRBD1 matching over 9 bases. The V gene end was trimmed by 7 bases and the J gene end by 6 bases; junction bases not matched to a gene: 10. CDR1 is SNHLY and CDR2 is FYNNEI in the germline V gene. This CDR3 region has 15 residues.

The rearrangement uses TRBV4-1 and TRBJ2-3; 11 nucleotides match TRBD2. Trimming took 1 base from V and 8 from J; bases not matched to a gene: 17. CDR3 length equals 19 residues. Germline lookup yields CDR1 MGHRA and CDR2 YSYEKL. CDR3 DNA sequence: TGCGCCAGCAGCCAAGGAATGGTGGGGATAGCGGGGGGGCCGAGTACGCAGTATTTT. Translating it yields CASSQGMVGIAGGPSTQYF.

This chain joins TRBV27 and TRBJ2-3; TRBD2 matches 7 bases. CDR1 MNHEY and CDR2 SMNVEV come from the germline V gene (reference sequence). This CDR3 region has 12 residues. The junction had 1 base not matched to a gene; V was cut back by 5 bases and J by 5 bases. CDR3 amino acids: CASSGLVDTQYF. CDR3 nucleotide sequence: TGTGCCAGCAGTGGACTAGTAGATACGCAGTATTTT.

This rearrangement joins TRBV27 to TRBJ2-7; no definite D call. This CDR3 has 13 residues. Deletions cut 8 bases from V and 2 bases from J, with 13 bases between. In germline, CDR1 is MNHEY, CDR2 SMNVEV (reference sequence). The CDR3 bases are TGTGCCAGCGGATTGGGAACAGCCTACGAGCAGTACTTC. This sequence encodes CASGLGTAYEQYF.

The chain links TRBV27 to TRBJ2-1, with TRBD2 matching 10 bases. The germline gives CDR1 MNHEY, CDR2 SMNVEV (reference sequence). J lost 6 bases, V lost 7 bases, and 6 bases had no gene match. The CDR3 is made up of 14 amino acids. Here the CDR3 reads CASKFSGRPNEQFF. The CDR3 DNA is TGTGCCAGCAAATTTAGCGGGAGGCCCAATGAGCAGTTCTTC.

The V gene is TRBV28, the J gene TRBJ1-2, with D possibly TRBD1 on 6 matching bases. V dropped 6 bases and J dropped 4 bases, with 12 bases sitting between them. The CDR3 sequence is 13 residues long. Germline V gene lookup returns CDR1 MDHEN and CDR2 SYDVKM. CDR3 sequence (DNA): TGTGCCAGCAGCAAAGGGGGGATCTATGGCTACACCTTC. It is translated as CASSKGGIYGYTF.

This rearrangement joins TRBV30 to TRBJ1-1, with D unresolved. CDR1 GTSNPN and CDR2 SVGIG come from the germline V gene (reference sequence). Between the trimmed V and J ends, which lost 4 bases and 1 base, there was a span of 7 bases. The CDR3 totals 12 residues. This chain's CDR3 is CAWKQRNTEAFF. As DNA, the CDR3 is TGTGCCTGGAAACAGAGGAACACTGAAGCTTTCTTT.